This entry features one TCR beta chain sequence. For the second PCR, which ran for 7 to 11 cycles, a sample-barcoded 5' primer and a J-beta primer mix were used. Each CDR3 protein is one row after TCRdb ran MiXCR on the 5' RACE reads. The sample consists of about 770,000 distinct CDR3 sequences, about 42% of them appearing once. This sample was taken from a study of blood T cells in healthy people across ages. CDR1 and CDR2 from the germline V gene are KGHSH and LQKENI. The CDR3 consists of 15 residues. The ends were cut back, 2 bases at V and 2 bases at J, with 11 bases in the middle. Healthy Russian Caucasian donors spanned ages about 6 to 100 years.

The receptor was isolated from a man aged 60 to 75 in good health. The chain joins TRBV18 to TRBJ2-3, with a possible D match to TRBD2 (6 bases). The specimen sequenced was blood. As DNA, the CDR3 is TGTGCCAGCTCACCAACGCGGACTATCACAGATACGCAGTATTTT. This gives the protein CASSPTRTITDTQYF.